The 23 T cell receptor beta chains presented below share a single source sample, sequenced in a study of T-cell memory formation after mild COVID-19. Using its own MiXCR run on the 5' RACE reads, TCRdb lists one record per CDR3 protein. The sample carries fewer than 200,000 distinct CDR3 sequences, over 20% recorded once. Sequencing used PBMCs or a T cell subset sorted from them (not recorded which). These receptors were collected from an adult woman who had mild COVID-19 (a few samples of this study predate the infection). Cell type and time point are not known.

The J gene is TRBJ2-7, the V gene TRBV7-6; D gene ambiguous. Germline loops: CDR1 SGHVS, CDR2 FNYEAQ. This CDR3 has 12 amino acids. V lost 2 bases, J lost 5 bases, and 7 bases lay in between. The CDR3 here is CASSLNPDEQYF. CDR3 sequence (DNA): TGTGCCAGCAGCTTAAATCCCGACGAGCAGTACTTC.

The rearrangement uses TRBV7-9 and TRBJ1-5, with D maybe TRBD1 (5 bases). Trimming removed 3 bases from V and 0 bases from J, with 12 bases in between. Germline lookup yields CDR1 SEHNR and CDR2 FQNEAQ (reference sequence). The CDR3 runs to 16 residues. Here the CDR3 reads CASSLMTEVSNQPQHF. As DNA, the CDR3 is TGTGCCAGCAGCTTGATGACAGAAGTTAGCAATCAGCCCCAGCATTTT.

This clonotype has more than one count but fewer than ten. The V and J genes are TRBV7-9 and TRBJ2-7; D gene uncertain. Germline values: CDR1 SEHNR, CDR2 FQNEAQ (reference sequence). This CDR3 has 15 residues. Trimming took off 3 bases at V and 6 bases at J, with 18 bases between the two ends. CDR3 amino acids: CASSFRSDLTGEQYF. DNA for the CDR3: TGTGCCAGCAGCTTCAGGTCGGACCTTACGGGCGAGCAGTACTTC.

The CDR3 is CASSPAGRTATEAFF. The CDR3 DNA sequence: TGTGCCAGCAGCCCCGCCGGGAGGACGGCCACTGAAGCTTTCTTT. This chain links TRBV7-2 with TRBJ1-1; D is unresolved. Trimming took off 5 bases at V and 4 bases at J, with 17 bases between the two ends. The CDR3 covers 15 residues. Germline V gene data show CDR1 as SGHTA and CDR2 as FQGNSA.

V gene TRBV7-9 combines with J gene TRBJ2-7, with 8 bases fitting TRBD2. The germline V gene encodes CDR1 SEHNR and CDR2 FQNEAQ (reference sequence). After removal of 4 bases from V and 3 bases from J, the junction contained 17 bases not matched to a gene. The CDR3 length is 18 residues. In nucleotides, the CDR3 is TGTGCCAGCAGCTCGGCGGGAGGCTCTTCGGGTGGGGGCTACGAGCAGTACTTC. Protein product: CASSSAGGSSGGGYEQYF.

The chain recombines TRBV5-1 with TRBJ1-1; 7 nucleotides line up with TRBD1. This CDR3 has 15 residues. After removal of 0 bases from V and 1 base from J, the junction contained 3 bases not matched to a gene. The germline V gene has CDR1 SGHRS and CDR2 YFSETQ. This CDR3 is CASSLGQGENTEAFF. The CDR3 DNA reads as TGCGCCAGCAGCTTGGGTCAGGGGGAGAACACTGAAGCTTTCTTT.

This chain uses TRBV2 with TRBJ1-4; possibly TRBD1 for D (6 bases). The CDR3 spans 15 residues. Per germline, CDR1 SNHLY and CDR2 FYNNEI. V lost 3 bases and J lost 4, with 12 bases in between. CDR3 sequence reads: CASSERDIGNEKLFF. The CDR3 DNA reads TGTGCCAGCAGTGAGCGGGACATCGGTAATGAAAAACTGTTTTTT.

The chain combines TRBV5-6 with TRBJ1-2, with D perhaps TRBD1 (5 bases). CDR3 length equals 14 residues. The germline gives CDR1 SGHDT, CDR2 YYEEEE. V lost 2 bases and J lost 4, with 12 bases in between. CDR3 residues: CASSLGDEGYGYTF. DNA for the CDR3: TGTGCCAGCAGCTTAGGGGACGAGGGCTATGGCTACACCTTC.

This clonotype has just a few counts. The rearrangement joins TRBV2 to TRBJ2-1; TRBD2 agrees at 9 bases. Germline V CDR1 and CDR2: SNHLY, FYNNEI. Trimming at V came to 8 bases and at J to 9 bases, leaving 11 bases not matched to a gene. The CDR3 covers 14 residues. The CDR3 loop is CASELQREEGEQFF. For the CDR3, the DNA is TGTGCCAGCGAGCTGCAGCGGGAGGAGGGTGAGCAGTTCTTC.

This clonotype was detected a few times. The chain has TRBV5-1 and TRBJ2-7, with D tentatively TRBD1 or TRBD2 (7 bases each). Trimming stripped 0 bases from V and 6 bases from J, with 13 bases between. Germline V gene lookup returns CDR1 SGHRS and CDR2 YFSETQ. CDR3 size: 14 residues. Here the CDR3 reads CASSLGQGLLEQYF. CDR3 in DNA: TGCGCCAGCAGCTTGGGACAGGGACTACTCGAGCAGTACTTC.

This clonotype was seen more than once but under ten times. V and J are TRBV15 and TRBJ1-6, with D maybe TRBD1 (5 bases). Trimming removed 1 base at V and 10 bases at J, with 14 bases between. Germline assignment: CDR1 LNHNV and CDR2 YYDKDF (reference sequence). This CDR3 has 15 residues. As DNA, the CDR3 is TGTGCCACCAGCAGAGGAGTAGGGACGAGCTCACCCCTCCACTTT. It encodes CATSRGVGTSSPLHF.

The chain combines TRBV6-4 with TRBJ1-2; 7 nucleotides align to TRBD1. Germline V gene data show CDR1 as MRHNA and CDR2 as SNTAGT. CDR3 size: 13 residues. V shed 6 bases, J shed 8 bases, and the junction held 9 bases outside the gene matches. This CDR3 is CASRQDRDEGYTF. CDR3 bases: TGTGCCAGCAGGCAAGACAGGGACGAGGGCTACACCTTC.

This chain connects TRBV4-1 to TRBJ2-7, with unresolved D. Germline-derived CDR1 and CDR2 are MGHRA and YSYEKL. Trimming pared 0 bases from V and 5 bases from J, leaving 5 bases between. CDR3 size: 12 residues. The CDR3 DNA reads as TGCGCCAGCAGCCAAGATGGGAACGAGCAGTACTTC. Amino acids: CASSQDGNEQYF.

This clonotype was observed a few times. The chain links TRBV4-1 to TRBJ1-1; 7 bases fit TRBD1. Germline CDR1 reads MGHRA; CDR2 reads YSYEKL. V was clipped by 0 bases and J by 8 bases; unmatched bases: 12. The CDR3 extends over 16 amino acids. The CDR3 reads CASSQDIGAWGQEAFF. The CDR3 DNA reads TGCGCCAGCAGCCAAGATATTGGGGCTTGGGGACAGGAAGCTTTCTTT.

The CDR3 sequence: CASSLGVGLAGTDTQYF. CDR3 coding DNA: TGTGCCAGCAGCTTAGGGGTTGGACTAGCCGGCACAGATACGCAGTATTTT. This chain uses TRBV7-9 with TRBJ2-3, with 8 nucleotides matching TRBD2. Germline V CDR1 and CDR2: SEHNR, FQNEAQ (reference sequence). This CDR3 is built from 17 residues. Trimming at V came to 1 base and at J to 1 base, leaving 7 bases not matched to a gene.

The V call is TRBV9, the J call TRBJ1-5, with D possibly matching TRBD1 (5 bases). This CDR3 region has 15 residues. Germline CDR1 reads SGDLS; CDR2 reads YYNGEE. V lost 0 bases to trimming and J lost 7 bases, with 14 bases between them. The CDR3 protein is CASSVDGQGGQPQHF. CDR3 sequence (DNA): TGTGCCAGCAGCGTAGACGGGCAGGGCGGACAGCCCCAGCATTTT.

The rearrangement joins TRBV25-1 to TRBJ2-5; 7 nucleotides align to TRBD2. Germline-derived CDR1 and CDR2 are MGHDK and SYGVNS. The CDR3 extends over 16 amino acids. Trimming cost V 4 bases and J 2 bases; bases outside gene matches: 10. The CDR3: CASSGWEGLGQETQYF. CDR3 DNA: TGTGCCAGCAGTGGGTGGGAGGGCCTGGGGCAAGAGACCCAGTACTTC.

The table lists this clonotype with a few counts. The chain uses TRBV6-5 and TRBJ1-2, with TRBD1 matching over 9 bases. CDR3 length: 16 residues. V shed 2 bases, J shed 5 bases, and the junction held 9 bases outside the gene matches. Germline V gene lookup returns CDR1 MNHEY and CDR2 SVGAGI. The CDR3 bases are TGTGCCAGCAGTTACGGTACGGGACAGGGCGCATATGGCTACACCTTC. Its translation is CASSYGTGQGAYGYTF.

In this sample, this clonotype turned up a few times. This chain links TRBV5-8 with TRBJ1-1; maybe TRBD1 (5 bases). The germline V gene has CDR1 SGHTS and CDR2 YDEGEE. This CDR3 has 16 residues. The ends were cut back, 1 base at V and 8 bases at J, with 21 bases in the middle. As DNA, the CDR3 is TGTGCCAGCAGCTTGTGGGGCGAAGCCATGGCCCTAGAAGCTTTCTTT. It encodes CASSLWGEAMALEAFF.

The genes are TRBV7-9 and TRBJ1-2; D may be TRBD1 (5 bases). CDR1 SEHNR and CDR2 FQNEAQ come from the germline V gene (reference sequence). The CDR3 sequence is 15 residues long. Deletions cut 5 bases from V and 8 bases from J, with 21 bases between. CDR3 nucleotide sequence: TGTGCCAGCAGCCCGCCGGGATCGGGGCCCCAAGGCTACACCTTC. Translation: CASSPPGSGPQGYTF.

This clonotype was recorded only once. This chain joins TRBV5-1 and TRBJ1-6; perhaps TRBD1 as D (6 bases). The germline V gene encodes CDR1 SGHRS and CDR2 YFSETQ. CDR3 length: 14 amino acids. The germline V and J ends were trimmed by 6 bases and 12 bases, with 19 bases remaining between them. CDR3 sequence reads: CASTGGAGELPLHF. Written as DNA, the CDR3 is TGCGCCAGCACCGGAGGTGCAGGGGAATTACCCCTCCACTTT.

In its sample, this clonotype was seen a few times. The V and J genes are TRBV7-9 and TRBJ2-1, with D tentatively TRBD2 (7 bases). Germline V gives CDR1 SEHNR, CDR2 FQNEAQ (reference sequence). CDR3 size: 16 residues. Between the trimmed V and J ends, which lost 6 bases and 4 bases, there was a span of 19 bases. CDR3 sequence (DNA): TGTGCCAGCAGTCCGGAGGGGGGGACTTTATACAATGAGCAGTTCTTC. Its translation: CASSPEGGTLYNEQFF.

In this sample, this clonotype turned up a few times. V and J are TRBV14 and TRBJ2-2, with 8 bases aligning to TRBD1. Germline-derived CDR1 and CDR2 are SGHDN and FVKESK. This CDR3 is built from 16 residues. V trimming: 4 bases; J trimming: 2 bases; junction bases outside the gene matches: 6. The CDR3 here is CASSPTGTGNTGELFF. The CDR3 region has the DNA TGTGCCAGCAGCCCTACCGGGACAGGAAACACCGGGGAGCTGTTTTTT.